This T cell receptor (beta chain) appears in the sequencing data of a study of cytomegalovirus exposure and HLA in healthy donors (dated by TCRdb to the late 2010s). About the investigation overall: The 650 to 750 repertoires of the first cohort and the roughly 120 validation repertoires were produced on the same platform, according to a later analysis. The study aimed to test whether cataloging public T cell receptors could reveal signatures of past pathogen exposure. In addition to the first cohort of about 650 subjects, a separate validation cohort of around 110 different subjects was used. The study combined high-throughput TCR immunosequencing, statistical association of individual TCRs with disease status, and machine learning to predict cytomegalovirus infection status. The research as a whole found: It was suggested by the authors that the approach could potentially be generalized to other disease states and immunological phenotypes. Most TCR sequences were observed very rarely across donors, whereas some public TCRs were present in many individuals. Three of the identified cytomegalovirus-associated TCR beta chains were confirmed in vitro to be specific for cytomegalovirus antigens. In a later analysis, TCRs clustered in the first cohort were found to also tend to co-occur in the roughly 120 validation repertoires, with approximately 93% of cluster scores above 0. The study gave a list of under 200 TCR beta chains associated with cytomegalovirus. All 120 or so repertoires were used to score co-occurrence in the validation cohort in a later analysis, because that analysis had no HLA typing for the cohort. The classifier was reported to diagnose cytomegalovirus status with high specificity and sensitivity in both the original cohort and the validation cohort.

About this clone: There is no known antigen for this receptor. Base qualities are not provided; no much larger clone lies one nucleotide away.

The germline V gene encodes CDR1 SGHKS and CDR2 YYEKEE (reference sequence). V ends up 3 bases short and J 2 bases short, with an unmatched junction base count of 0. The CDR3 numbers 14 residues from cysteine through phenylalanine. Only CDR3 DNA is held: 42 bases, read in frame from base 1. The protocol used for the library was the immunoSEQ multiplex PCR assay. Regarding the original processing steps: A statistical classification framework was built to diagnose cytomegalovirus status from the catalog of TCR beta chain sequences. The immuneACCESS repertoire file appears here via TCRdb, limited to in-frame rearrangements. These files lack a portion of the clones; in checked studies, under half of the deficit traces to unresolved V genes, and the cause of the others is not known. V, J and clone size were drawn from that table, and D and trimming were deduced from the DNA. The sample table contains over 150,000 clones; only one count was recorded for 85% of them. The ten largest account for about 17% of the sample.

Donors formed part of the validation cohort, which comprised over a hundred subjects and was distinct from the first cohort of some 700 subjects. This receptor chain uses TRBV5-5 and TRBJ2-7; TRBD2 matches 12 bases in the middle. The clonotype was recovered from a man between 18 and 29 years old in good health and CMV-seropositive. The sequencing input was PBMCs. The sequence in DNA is TGTGCCAGCAGCTGGACTAGCGGGGCCTACGAGCAGTACTTC. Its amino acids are CASSWTSGAYEQYF.